These 2 T cell receptor beta chains originate from one sample sequenced in a study of T cell repertoires in cytomegalovirus infection. TCRdb fed the reads into MiXCR, producing one record per CDR3 protein. The sample has 650,000 to 900,000 distinct CDR3 sequences; 25% to 35% are singletons. Which antigens these TCRs recognize remains unknown. The material sequenced was cultured CD8+ T cells from PBMCs, taken from culture after CMV antigen stimulation. Source of these receptors: a human donor in good health (CMV status not recorded). Some clones in this sample may be carry-over from other donors' samples.

This clonotype appeared a few times. In DNA form, the CDR3 reads TGTGCCAGCAGAGGACGGATTGACTATGGCTACACCTTC. Translation gives CASRGRIDYGYTF. The chain couples TRBV6-5 to TRBJ1-2; unclear D gene. Germline CDR1 and CDR2: MNHEY and SVGAGI. Trimming cost V 6 bases and J 3 bases, with 11 bases left between them. The CDR3 has 13 residues.

The chain uses TRBV3-1 and TRBJ2-4, with D perhaps TRBD1 (6 bases). The germline gives CDR1 LGHDT, CDR2 YNNKEL (reference sequence). Trimming shortened V by 0 bases and J by 8 bases, and 11 bases separated the two germline ends. This CDR3 has 14 residues. CDR3 DNA: TGTGCCAGCAGCCAAGAGGCAGGGGCCGACATTCAGTACTTC. It specifies CASSQEAGADIQYF.